This T cell receptor (beta chain) was documented in a study of blood T cell repertoires in COVID-19. Study at large: Both acute and convalescent COVID-19 samples were obtained from the United States, Italy and Spain. From T cells, B-cell-depleted T cells, or PBMCs came the material, which was cDNA or gDNA.

The V and J ends lost 3 bases and 2 bases respectively, with 7 bases between them. There are 13 residues in the CDR3. Germline CDR1 is ENHRY and CDR2 is SYGVKD. In the original processing: How many nucleated cells were present was estimated from reference gene primer amplification. The assay was immunoSEQ multiplex PCR, and TCRdb's table has in-frame clones only and misses some. V and J calls and clone size come straight from that table; D and trimming were deduced from the DNA. This sample yields 91,000 or so clones, of which 70% to 90% are seen a single time; about an eighth belongs to the top ten.

The chain links TRBV10-3 to TRBJ1-2; TRBD1 is a possible D gene (5 bases). The source material was peripheral blood. This TCR was sampled from an older woman in a cohort sampled during active or convalescent COVID-19. As DNA, the CDR3 is TGTGCCATCAGTGACGCAGGGAACTATGGCTACACCTTC. Amino acids: CAISDAGNYGYTF.